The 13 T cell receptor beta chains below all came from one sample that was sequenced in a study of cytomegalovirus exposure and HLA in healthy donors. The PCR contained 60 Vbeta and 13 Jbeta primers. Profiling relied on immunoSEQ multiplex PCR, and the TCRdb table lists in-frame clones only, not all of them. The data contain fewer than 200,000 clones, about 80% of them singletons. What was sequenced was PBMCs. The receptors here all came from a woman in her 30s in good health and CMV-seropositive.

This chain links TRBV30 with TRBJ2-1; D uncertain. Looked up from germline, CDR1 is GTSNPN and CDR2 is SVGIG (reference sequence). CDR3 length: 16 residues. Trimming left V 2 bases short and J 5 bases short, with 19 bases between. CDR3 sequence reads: CAWSYEEAHRNNEQFF. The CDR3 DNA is TGTGCCTGGAGTTACGAAGAGGCCCATAGGAACAATGAGCAGTTCTTC.

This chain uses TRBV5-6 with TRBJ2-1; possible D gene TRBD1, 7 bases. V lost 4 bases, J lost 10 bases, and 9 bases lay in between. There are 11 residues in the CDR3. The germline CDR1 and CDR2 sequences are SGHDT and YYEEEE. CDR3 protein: CASSAGGEQFF. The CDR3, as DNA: TGTGCCAGCAGCGCAGGGGGGGAGCAGTTCTTC.

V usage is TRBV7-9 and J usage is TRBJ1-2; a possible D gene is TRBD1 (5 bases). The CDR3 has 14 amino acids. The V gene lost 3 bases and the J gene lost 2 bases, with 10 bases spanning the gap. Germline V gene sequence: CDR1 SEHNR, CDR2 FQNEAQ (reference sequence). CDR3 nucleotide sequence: TGTGCCAGCAGCTTGGCACAGGAGAACTATGGCTACACCTTC. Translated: CASSLAQENYGYTF.

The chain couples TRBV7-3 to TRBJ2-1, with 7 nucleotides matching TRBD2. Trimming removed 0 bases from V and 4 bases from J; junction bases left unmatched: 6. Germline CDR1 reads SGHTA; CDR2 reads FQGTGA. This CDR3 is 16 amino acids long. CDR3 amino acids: CASSLTVASGYNEQFF. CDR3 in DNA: TGTGCCAGCAGCTTAACGGTAGCTAGCGGATACAATGAGCAGTTCTTC.

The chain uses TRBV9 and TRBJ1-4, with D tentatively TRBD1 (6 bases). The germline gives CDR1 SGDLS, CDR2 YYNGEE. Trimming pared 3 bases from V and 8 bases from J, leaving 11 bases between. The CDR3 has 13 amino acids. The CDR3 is CASSGTVGEKLFF. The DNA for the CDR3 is TGTGCCAGCAGCGGGACAGTAGGCGAAAAACTGTTTTTT.

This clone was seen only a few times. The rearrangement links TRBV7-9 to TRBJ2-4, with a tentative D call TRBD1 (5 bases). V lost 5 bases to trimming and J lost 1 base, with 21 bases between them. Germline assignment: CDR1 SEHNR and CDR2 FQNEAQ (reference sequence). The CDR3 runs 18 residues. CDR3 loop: CASSPRTPLAGAKNIQYF. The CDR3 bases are TGTGCCAGCAGCCCACGGACACCTCTGGCAGGCGCCAAAAACATTCAGTACTTC. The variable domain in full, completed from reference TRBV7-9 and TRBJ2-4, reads DTGVSQNPRHKITKRGQNVTFRCDPISEHNRLYWYRQTLGQGPEFLTYFQNEAQLEKSRLLSDRFSAERPKGSFSTLEIQRTEQGDSAMYLCASSPRTPLAGAKNIQYFGAGTRLSVL.

CDR3 sequence: CASSVGVEQYF. The CDR3 DNA reads TGTGCCAGCAGTGTAGGGGTCGAGCAGTACTTC. The rearrangement joins TRBV27 to TRBJ2-7; D possibly corresponds to TRBD1 (5 bases). V lost 5 bases and J 6 bases, leaving 8 bases between the germline ends. This CDR3 contains 11 residues. CDR1 is MNHEY and CDR2 is SMNVEV in the germline V gene (reference sequence).

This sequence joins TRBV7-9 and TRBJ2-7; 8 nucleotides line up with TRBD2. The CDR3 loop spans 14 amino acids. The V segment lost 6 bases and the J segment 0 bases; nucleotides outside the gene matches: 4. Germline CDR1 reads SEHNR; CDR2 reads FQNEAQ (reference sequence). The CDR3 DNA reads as TGTGCCAGCAGGATAGCGGGAAGCTCCTACGAGCAGTACTTC. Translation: CASRIAGSSYEQYF.

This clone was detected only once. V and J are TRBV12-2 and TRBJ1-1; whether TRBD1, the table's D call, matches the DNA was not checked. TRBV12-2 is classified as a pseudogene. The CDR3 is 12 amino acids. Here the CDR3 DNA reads TGTGCAAGCCCTTTTGGGGCGGTTGAAGCTTTCTTT. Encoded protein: CASPFGAVEAFF.

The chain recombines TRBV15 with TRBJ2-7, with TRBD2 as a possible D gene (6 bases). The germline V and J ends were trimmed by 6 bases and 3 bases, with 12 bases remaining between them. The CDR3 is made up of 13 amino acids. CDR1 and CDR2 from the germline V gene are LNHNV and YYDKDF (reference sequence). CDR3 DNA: TGTGCCACCAGACCTGGGGGGTTCTACGAGCAGTACTTC. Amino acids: CATRPGGFYEQYF. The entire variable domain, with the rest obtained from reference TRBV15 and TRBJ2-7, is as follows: DAMVIQNPRYQVTQFGKPVTLSCSQTLNHNVMYWYQQKSSQAPKLLFHYYDKDFNNEADTPDNFQSRRPNTSFCFLDIRSPGLGDTAMYLCATRPGGFYEQYFGPGTRLTVT.

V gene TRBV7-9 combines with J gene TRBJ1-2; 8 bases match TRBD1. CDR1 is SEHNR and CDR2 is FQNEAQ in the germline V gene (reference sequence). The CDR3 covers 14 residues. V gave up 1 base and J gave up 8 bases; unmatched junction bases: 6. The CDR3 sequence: CASSLVGQGGGYTF. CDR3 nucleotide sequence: TGTGCCAGCAGCTTAGTCGGACAGGGAGGAGGCTACACCTTC.

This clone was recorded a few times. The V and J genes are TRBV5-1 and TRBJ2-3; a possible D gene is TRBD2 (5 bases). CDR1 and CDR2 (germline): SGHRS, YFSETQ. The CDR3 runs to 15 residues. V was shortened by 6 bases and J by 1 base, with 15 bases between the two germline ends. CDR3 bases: TGCGCCAGCAACGCTGTACGAGGGCGCACAGATACGCAGTATTTT. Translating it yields CASNAVRGRTDTQYF. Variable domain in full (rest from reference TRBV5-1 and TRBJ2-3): KAGVTQTPRYLIKTRGQQVTLSCSPISGHRSVSWYQQTPGQGLQFLFEYFSETQRNKGNFPGRFSGRQFSNSRSEMNVSTLELGDSALYLCASNAVRGRTDTQYFGPGTRLTVL.

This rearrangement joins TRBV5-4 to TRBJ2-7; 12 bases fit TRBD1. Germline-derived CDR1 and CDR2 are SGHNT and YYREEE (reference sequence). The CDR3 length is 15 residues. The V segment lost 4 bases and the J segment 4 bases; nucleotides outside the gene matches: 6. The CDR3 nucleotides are TGTGCCAGCAGCCCCGGGACAGGGGGCTGGTACGAGCAGTACTTC. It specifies CASSPGTGGWYEQYF.